This paragraph reports one T cell receptor (beta chain). Amplified TCR beta CDR3 regions came from RNA transcripts. HTBI primers were the set used in a first-round RT-PCR of the TCR CDR3. Each CDR3 protein is one row after TCRdb ran MiXCR on the multiplex PCR reads. The table records some 560,000 distinct CDR3 sequences, approximately 15% of them present only once. The data were taken from a study of T cells in Graves' hyperthyroidism and ophthalmopathy. Germline CDR1 SGHTS, CDR2 YDEGEE. The CDR3 consists of 13 residues. Trimming took off 2 bases at V and 6 bases at J, with 11 bases between the two ends.

Material for sequencing was blood. This sequence joins TRBV5-8 and TRBJ1-2; the D is unclear. This clonotype was sampled from a woman between 40 and 55 years old with Graves' hyperthyroidism. CDR3 DNA: TGTGCCAGCAGCTTTGAGGGTCAGAATGGCTACACCTTC. Its translation is CASSFEGQNGYTF.